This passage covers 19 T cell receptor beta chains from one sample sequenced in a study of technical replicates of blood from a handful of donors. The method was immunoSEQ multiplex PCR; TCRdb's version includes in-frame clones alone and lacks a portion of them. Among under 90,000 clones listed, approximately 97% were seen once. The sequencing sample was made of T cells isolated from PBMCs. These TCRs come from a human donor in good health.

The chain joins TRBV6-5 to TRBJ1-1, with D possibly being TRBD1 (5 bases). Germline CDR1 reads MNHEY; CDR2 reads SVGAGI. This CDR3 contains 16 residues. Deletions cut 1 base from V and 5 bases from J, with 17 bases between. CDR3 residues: CASSYFGGGGDTEAFF. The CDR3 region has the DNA TGTGCCAGCAGTTACTTCGGAGGCGGGGGGGATACTGAAGCTTTCTTT.

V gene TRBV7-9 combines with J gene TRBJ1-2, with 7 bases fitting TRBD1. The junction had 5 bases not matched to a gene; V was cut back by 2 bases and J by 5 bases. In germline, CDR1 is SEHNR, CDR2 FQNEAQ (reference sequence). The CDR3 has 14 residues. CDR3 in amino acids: CASSLSRGVYGYTF. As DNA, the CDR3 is TGTGCCAGCAGCTTAAGCAGGGGGGTTTATGGCTACACCTTC.

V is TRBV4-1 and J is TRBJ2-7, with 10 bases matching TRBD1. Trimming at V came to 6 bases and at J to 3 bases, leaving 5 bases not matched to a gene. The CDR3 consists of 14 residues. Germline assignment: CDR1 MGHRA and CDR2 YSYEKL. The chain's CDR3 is CASSGTGEIYEQYF. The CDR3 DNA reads TGCGCCAGCAGTGGGACAGGGGAAATCTACGAGCAGTACTTC.

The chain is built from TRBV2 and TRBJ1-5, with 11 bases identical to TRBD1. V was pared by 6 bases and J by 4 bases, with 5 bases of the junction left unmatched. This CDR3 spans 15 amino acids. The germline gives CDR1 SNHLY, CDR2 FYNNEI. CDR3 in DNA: TGTGCCAGCAGAGGAGGGACAGGGGGAAATCAGCCCCAGCATTTT. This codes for CASRGGTGGNQPQHF.

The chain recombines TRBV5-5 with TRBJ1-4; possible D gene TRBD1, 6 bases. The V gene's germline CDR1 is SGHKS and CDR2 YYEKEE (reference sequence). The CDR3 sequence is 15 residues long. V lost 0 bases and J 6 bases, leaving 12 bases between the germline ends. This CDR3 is CASSLGQVEYEKLFF. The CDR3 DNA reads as TGTGCCAGCAGCTTGGGACAGGTCGAGTATGAAAAACTGTTTTTT. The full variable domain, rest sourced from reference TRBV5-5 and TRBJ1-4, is DAGVTQSPTHLIKTRGQQVTLRCSPISGHKSVSWYQQVLGQGPQFIFQYYEKEERGRGNFPDRFSARQFPNYSSELNVNALLLGDSALYLCASSLGQVEYEKLFFGSGTQLSVL.

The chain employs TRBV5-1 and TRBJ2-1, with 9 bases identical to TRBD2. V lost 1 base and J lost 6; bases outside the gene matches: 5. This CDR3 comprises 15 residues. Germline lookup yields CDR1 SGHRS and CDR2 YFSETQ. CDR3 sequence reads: CASSLHTSGFNEQFF. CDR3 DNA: TGCGCCAGCAGCTTGCATACTAGCGGGTTCAATGAGCAGTTCTTC.

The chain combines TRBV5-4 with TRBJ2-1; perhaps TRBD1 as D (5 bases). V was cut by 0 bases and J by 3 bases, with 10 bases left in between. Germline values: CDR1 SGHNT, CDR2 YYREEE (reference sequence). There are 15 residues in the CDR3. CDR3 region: CASSLGWGSYNEQFF. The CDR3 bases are TGTGCCAGCAGCTTGGGATGGGGCAGCTACAATGAGCAGTTCTTC. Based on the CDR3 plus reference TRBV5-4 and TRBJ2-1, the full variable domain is ETGVTQSPTHLIKTRGQQVTLRCSSQSGHNTVSWYQQALGQGPQFIFQYYREEENGRGNFPPRFSGLQFPNYSSELNVNALELDDSALYLCASSLGWGSYNEQFFGPGTRLTVL.

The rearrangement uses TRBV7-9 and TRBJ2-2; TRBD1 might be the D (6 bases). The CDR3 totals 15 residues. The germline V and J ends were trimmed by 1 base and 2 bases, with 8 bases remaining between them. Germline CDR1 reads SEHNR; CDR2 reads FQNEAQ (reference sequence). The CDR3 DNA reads TGTGCCAGCAGCTTAGGGACAGTCAACACCGGGGAGCTGTTTTTT. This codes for CASSLGTVNTGELFF.

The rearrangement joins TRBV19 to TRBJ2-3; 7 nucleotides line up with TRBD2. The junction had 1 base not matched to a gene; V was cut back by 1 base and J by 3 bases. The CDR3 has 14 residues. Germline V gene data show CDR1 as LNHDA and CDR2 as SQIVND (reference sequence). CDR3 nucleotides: TGTGCCAGTAGTATAGCGGGAGGAACAGATACGCAGTATTTT. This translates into CASSIAGGTDTQYF. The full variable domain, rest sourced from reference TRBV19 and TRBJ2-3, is DGGITQSPKYLFRKEGQNVTLSCEQNLNHDAMYWYRQDPGQGLRLIYYSQIVNDFQKGDIAEGYSVSREKKESFPLTVTSAQKNPTAFYLCASSIAGGTDTQYFGPGTRLTVL.

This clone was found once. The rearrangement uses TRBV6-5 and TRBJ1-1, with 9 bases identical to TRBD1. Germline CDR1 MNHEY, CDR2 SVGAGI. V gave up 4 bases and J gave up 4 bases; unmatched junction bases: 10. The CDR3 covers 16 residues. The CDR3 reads CASSSGTGRAVTEAFF. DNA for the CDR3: TGTGCCAGCAGTTCCGGGACAGGGAGAGCTGTCACTGAAGCTTTCTTT.

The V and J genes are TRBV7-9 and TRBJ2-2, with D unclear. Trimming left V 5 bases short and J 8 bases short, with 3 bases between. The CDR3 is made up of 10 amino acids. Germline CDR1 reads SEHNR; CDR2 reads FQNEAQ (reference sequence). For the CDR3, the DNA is TGTGCCAGCAGCCCGGGGGAGCTGTTTTTT. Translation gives CASSPGELFF.

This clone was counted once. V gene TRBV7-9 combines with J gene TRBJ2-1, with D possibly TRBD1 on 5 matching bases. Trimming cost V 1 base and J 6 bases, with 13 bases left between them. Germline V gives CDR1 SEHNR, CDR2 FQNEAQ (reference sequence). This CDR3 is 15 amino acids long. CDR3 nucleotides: TGTGCCAGCAGCTTAGATTTGTGGACACTCAATGAGCAGTTCTTC. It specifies CASSLDLWTLNEQFF.

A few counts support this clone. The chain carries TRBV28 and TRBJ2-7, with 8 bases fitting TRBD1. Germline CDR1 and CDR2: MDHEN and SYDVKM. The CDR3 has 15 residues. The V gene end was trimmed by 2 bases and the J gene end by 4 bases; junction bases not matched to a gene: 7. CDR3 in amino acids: CASSLVGTGMYEQYF. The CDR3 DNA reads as TGTGCCAGCAGTTTAGTTGGGACAGGCATGTACGAGCAGTACTTC.

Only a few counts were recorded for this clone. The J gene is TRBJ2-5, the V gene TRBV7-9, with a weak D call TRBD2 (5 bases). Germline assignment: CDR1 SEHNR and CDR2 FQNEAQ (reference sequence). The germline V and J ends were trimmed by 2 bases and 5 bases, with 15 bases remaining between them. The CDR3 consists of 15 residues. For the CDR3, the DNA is TGTGCCAGCAGCTTAATCGGGATGGTCCGGGAGACCCAGTACTTC. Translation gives CASSLIGMVRETQYF.

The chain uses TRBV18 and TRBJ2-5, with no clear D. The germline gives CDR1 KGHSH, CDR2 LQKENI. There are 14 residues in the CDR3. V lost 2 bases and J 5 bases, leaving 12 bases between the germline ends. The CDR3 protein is CASSPSQIRETQYF. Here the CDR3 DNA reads TGTGCCAGCTCACCATCACAGATCCGGGAGACCCAGTACTTC.

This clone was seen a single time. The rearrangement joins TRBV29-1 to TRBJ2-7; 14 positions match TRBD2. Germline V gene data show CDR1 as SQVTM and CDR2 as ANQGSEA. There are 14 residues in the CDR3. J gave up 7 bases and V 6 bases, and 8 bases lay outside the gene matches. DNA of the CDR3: TGCAGCGTGACTAGCGGGAGGGCCCTTGAAGAGCAGTACTTC. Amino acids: CSVTSGRALEEQYF.

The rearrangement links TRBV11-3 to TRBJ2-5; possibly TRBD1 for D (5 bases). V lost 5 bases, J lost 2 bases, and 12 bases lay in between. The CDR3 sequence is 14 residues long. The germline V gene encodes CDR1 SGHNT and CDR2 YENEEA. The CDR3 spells CASSPDSGQETQYF. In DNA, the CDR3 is TGTGCCAGCAGCCCTGACTCAGGGCAAGAGACCCAGTACTTC.

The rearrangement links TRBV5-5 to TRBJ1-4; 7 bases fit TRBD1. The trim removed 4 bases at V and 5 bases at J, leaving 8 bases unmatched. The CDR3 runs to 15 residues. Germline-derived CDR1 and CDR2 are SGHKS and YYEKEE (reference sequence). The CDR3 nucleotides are TGTGCCAGCAGCCTCCGGACAGGATCGAATGAAAAACTGTTTTTT. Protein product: CASSLRTGSNEKLFF.

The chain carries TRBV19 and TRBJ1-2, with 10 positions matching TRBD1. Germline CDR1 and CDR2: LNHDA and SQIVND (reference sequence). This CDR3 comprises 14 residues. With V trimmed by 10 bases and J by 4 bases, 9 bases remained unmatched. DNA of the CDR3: TGTGCCACAACATCGGGGACAGGGGCCTATGGCTACACCTTC. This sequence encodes CATTSGTGAYGYTF. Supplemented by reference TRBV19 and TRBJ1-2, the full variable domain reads DGGITQSPKYLFRKEGQNVTLSCEQNLNHDAMYWYRQDPGQGLRLIYYSQIVNDFQKGDIAEGYSVSREKKESFPLTVTSAQKNPTAFYLCATTSGTGAYGYTFGSGTRLTVV.